This T cell receptor beta chain was captured in a study of CD8+ T cells in alopecia areata. Study overall: Patients received oral tofacitinib, 5 to 10 mg twice daily, for moderate-to-severe alopecia areata.

The treatment here: oral pan-JAK inhibitor, 5-10 mg twice daily. As the sequencing template, cDNA was produced by extracting RNA and reverse transcribing it. The method was immunoSEQ multiplex PCR; TCRdb's version includes in-frame clones alone and lacks a portion of them. In the table there are approximately 150,000 clones, roughly 58% of which are singletons. Study-wide results and caveats: An increase in clonality over normal scalp was evident in lesional scalp, especially alopecia totalis/universalis.

A note on this clone: The target antigen is unknown.

V was shortened by 10 bases and J by 1 base, with 14 bases between the two germline ends. Looked up from germline, CDR1 is MNHEY and CDR2 is SVGAGI. This CDR3 spans 13 amino acids. This TCR derives from a human donor with alopecia areata. The chain employs TRBV6-5 and TRBJ2-7; D unresolved. The sample in question was CD4+ T cells sorted from blood, obtained between weeks 55 and 65, from a patient treated with tofacitinib. In nucleotides, the CDR3 is TGTGCCATCTTAGTGACGGATTCCTACGAGCAGTACTTC. It encodes CAILVTDSYEQYF.